This T cell receptor beta chain emerged from a study of cytomegalovirus exposure and HLA in healthy donors. Background on the study: Samples from HLA-typed donors yielded approximately 80 million unique TCRs in an early data release.

Points from the study as a whole: Later genetic work tied a missense DCLRE1C variant to beta-chain V and J trimming.

As concerns this clone: Its cognate antigen is unknown.

60 Vbeta and 13 Jbeta primers were used in PCR. In the original analysis: Unique TCR beta chains totaled some 80 million in a later count, with roughly 10 million of them shared. Measured with immunoSEQ multiplex PCR; TCRdb has only the in-frame clones, and not every one. V, J and clone size derive from that table, while D and trimming were established from the DNA sequence. The table lists over 65,000 clones, roughly 80% of them singletons. This CDR3 region has 16 residues. Germline V CDR1 and CDR2: SGHRS, YFSETQ. J was trimmed by 3 bases and V by 0 bases; bases with no gene match: 4. Sequencing was performed on PBMCs. The rearrangement uses TRBV5-1 and TRBJ2-3, with 10 bases matching TRBD2. This receptor was obtained from a woman in her twenties or thirties in good health and CMV-seronegative. The CDR3 coding sequence is TGCGCCAGCAGCTTGGCCGTTAGCGGGGGGACAGATACGCAGTATTTT. This codes for CASSLAVSGGTDTQYF.